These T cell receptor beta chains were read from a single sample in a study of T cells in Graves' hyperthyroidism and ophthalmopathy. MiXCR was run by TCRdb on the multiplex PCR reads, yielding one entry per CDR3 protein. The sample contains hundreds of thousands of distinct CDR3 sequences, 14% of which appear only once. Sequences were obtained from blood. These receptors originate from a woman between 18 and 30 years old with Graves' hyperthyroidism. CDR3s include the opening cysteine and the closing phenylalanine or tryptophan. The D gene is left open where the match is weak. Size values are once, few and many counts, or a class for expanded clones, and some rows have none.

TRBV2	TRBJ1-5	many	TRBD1	TGTGCCAGCAGTGGGGACAGGCAAAGCAATCAGCCCCAGCATTTT	CASSGDRQSNQPQHF
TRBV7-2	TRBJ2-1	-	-	TGTGCCAGCAGCCAGGCGGGGCCCCAGTTCTTC	CASSQAGPQFF
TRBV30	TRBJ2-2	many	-	TGTGCCTGGACGGAGACTAACTCCGGGGAGCTGTTTTTT	CAWTETNSGELFF
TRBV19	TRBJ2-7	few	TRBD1	TGTGCCAGTAGTCCCCGGACAGGTACAGTTAACTACGAGCAGTACTTC	CASSPRTGTVNYEQYF
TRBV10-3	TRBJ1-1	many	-	TGTGCCATCAGTGAATTACAGGTGAACACTGAAGCTTTCTTT	CAISELQVNTEAFF
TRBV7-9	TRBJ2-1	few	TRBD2	TGTGCCAGCAGCTCCGTACTAGCGGTCTCCTACAATGAGCAGTTCTTC	CASSSVLAVSYNEQFF
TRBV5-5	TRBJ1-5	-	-	TGTGCCAGCAGCTTGTTTACAGGGATGGGTCAGCCCCAGCATTTT	CASSLFTGMGQPQHF
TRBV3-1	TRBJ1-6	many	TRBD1	TGTGCCAGCAGCCAAGTTTTCGGCACAGGGGGCGAATCACCCCTCCACTTT	CASSQVFGTGGESPLHF
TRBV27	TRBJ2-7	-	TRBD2	TGTGCCGGCAGTTTTAGCGGGAGGGGAGTTGGTAGTGAGCAGTACTTC	CAGSFSGRGVGSEQYF
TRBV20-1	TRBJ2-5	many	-	TGCAGTGCTCCGGCAGTCCAAGAGACCCAGTACTTC	CSAPAVQETQYF
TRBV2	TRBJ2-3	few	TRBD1	TGTGCCAGCAGTGCCGGGACAGGGGGCCGAGATACGCAGTATTTT	CASSAGTGGRDTQYF
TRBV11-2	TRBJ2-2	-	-	TGCGCCAGCAGCCAAGAGGGGCAGGTGAACACCGGGGAGCTGTTTTTT	CASSQEGQVNTGELFF
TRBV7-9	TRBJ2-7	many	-	TGTGCCAGCAGCTCCTCCATCAGTGCCTACGAGCAGTACTTC	CASSSSISAYEQYF
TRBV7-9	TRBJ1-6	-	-	TGTGCCAGCAGCGCCGGACACAGCTCCTATAATTCACCCCTCCACTTT	CASSAGHSSYNSPLHF
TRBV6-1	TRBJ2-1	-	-	TGTGCCAGCAGGGACGGAGGCGGGCCTTACAATGAGCAGTTCTTC	CASRDGGGPYNEQFF
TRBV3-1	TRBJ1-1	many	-	TGTGCCAGCAGCCACTTTGTCCTCCGGGGGCGTAATCCCCGGAACACTGAAGCTTTCTTT	CASSHFVLRGRNPRNTEAFF
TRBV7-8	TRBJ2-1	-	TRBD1	TGTGCCAGCAGCTTAGTTAGCAGGGGGACGTATGAGCAGTTCTTC	CASSLVSRGTYEQFF
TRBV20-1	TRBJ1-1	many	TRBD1	TGCAGTGCTACCCGACAGGGACTCAACACTGAAGCTTTCTTT	CSATRQGLNTEAFF
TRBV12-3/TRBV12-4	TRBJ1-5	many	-	TGTGCCAGCAGTTTATCGGAGGCTAGCAATCAGCCCCAGCATTTT	CASSLSEASNQPQHF
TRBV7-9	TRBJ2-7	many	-	TGTGCCAGCAGCTTAGCGAGGCACGAGCAGTACTTC	CASSLARHEQYF
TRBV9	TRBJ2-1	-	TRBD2	TGTGCCAGCAGCGTTCCTGGGCGGGAGGTTTCTTACAATGAGCAGTTCTTC	CASSVPGREVSYNEQFF
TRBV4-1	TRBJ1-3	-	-	TGCGCCAGCAGCGTATTAGGGCGCGGCAAATCTGGAAACACCATATATTTT	CASSVLGRGKSGNTIYF
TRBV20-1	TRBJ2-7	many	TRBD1	TGCAGTGCTCCCCCGGGACAGGGCATCTACGAGCAGTACTTC	CSAPPGQGIYEQYF
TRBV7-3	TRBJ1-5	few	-	TGTGCCAGCAGCTTAATGGGCGGGGATGGAGAGCCCCAGCATTTT	CASSLMGGDGEPQHF
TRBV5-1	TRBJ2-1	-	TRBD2	TGCGCCAGCACGGGACTAGCGGGAGTTCTATCCTACAATGAGCAGTTCTTC	CASTGLAGVLSYNEQFF
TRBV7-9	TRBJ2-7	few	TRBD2	TGTGCCAGCACCCGATGGGTCGCTAGCGGGTTAAACCCCGGGGAGCAGTACTTC	CASTRWVASGLNPGEQYF
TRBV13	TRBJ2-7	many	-	TGTGCCAGCAGCTCCCGAACCGCGCCGTCCTACGAGCAGTACTTC	CASSSRTAPSYEQYF
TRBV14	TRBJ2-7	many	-	TGTGCCAGCAGCCAAGATTCCAGAGGGAGGATCGAGCAGTACTTC	CASSQDSRGRIEQYF
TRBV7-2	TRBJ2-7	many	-	TGTGCCAGCAGCTTACGAATCCCCCTGGGGGGTAACTACGAGCAGTACTTC	CASSLRIPLGGNYEQYF
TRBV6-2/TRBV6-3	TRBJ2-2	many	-	TGTGCCAGCAAGCAGGGACTGAACACCGGGGAGCTGTTTTTT	CASKQGLNTGELFF
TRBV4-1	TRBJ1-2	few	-	TGCGCCAGCAGCCAAGCGAGGACACCGAACTATGGCTACACCTTC	CASSQARTPNYGYTF
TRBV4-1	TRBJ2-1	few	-	TGTGCCAGCAGCCAACCCGGCGGCAGTGAGCAGTTCTTC	CASSQPGGSEQFF
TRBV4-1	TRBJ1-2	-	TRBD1	TGCGCCAGCAGCCAAGTAGGACAGGGTGACTATGGCTACACCTTC	CASSQVGQGDYGYTF
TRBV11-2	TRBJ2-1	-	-	TGTGCCAGCAGCTTAGCCCTAACCAGTTTTGTTGAGCAGTTCTTC	CASSLALTSFVEQFF
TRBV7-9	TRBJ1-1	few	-	TGTGCCAGCAGCTTATTCGGGGCGAGGTCTCTCATGAACACTGAAGCTTTCTTT	CASSLFGARSLMNTEAFF
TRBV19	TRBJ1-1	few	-	TGTGCCAGTAGTATACAGGTGAACACTGAAGCTTTCTTT	CASSIQVNTEAFF
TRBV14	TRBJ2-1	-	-	TGTGCCAGCAGCCAAGATTTCTTTAGGGGCCCCACGAGGAATGAGCAGTTCTTC	CASSQDFFRGPTRNEQFF
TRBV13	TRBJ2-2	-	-	TGTGCCAGCAGCTTAGGCCGGCAGCACTACGGGGAGCTGTTTTTT	CASSLGRQHYGELFF
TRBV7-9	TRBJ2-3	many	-	TGTGCCGCTACGGGGACTGGGGACACAGATACGCAGTATTTT	CAATGTGDTDTQYF
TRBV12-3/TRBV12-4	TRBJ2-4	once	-	TGTGCCAGCAGCTGGGAGCGAAACATTCAGTACTTC	CASSWERNIQYF
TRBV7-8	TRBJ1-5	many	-	TGTGCCAGCAGCGAGGCCAGGGGCTTCAATCAGCCCCAGCATTTT	CASSEARGFNQPQHF
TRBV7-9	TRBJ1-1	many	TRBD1	TGTGCCAGCAGCGAAGGCACAGGGGGCACTGAAGCTTTCTTT	CASSEGTGGTEAFF
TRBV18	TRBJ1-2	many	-	TGTGCCAGCTCGCTAGACAGCCAGTATGGCTACACCTTC	CASSLDSQYGYTF
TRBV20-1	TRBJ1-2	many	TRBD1	TGCAGTGCTAGAAGAGAGACAGGGAACTATGGCTACACCTTC	CSARRETGNYGYTF